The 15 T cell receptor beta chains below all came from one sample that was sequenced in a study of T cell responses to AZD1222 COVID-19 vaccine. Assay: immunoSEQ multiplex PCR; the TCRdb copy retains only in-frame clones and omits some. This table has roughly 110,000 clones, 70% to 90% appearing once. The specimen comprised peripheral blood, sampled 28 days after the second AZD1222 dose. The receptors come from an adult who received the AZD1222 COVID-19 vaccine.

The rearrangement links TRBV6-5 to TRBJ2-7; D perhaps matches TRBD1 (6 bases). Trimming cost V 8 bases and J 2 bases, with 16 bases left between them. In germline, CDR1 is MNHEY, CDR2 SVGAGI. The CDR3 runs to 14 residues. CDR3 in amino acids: CASEGPEGAYEQYF. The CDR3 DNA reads TGTGCCAGCGAGGGGCCAGAGGGGGCCTACGAGCAGTACTTC.

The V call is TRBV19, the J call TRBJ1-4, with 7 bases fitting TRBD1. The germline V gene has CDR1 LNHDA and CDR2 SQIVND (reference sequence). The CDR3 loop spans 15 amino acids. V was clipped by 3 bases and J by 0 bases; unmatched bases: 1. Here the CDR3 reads CASSMGQTTNEKLFF. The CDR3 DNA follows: TGTGCCAGTAGTATGGGACAGACAACTAATGAAAAACTGTTTTTT.

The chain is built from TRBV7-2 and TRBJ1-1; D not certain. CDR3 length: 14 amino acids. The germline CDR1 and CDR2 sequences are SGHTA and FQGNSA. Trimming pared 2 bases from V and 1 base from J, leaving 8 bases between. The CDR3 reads CASSLTLGNTEAFF. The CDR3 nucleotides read TGTGCCAGCAGCTTAACACTGGGGAACACTGAAGCTTTCTTT.

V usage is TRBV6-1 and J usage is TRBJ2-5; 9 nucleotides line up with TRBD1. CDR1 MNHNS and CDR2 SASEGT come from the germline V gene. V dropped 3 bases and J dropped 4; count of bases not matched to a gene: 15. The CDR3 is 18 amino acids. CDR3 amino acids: CASSDGGDRDRIVETQYF. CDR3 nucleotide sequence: TGTGCCAGCAGTGACGGCGGGGACAGGGATCGGATTGTAGAGACCCAGTACTTC.

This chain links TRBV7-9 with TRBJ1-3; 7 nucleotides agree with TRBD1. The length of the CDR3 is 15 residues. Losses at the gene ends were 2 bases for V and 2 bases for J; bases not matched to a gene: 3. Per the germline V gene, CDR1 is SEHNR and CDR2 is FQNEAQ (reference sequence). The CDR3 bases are TGTGCCAGCAGCTTAAGACAGGGCCCTGGAAACACCATATATTTT. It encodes CASSLRQGPGNTIYF.

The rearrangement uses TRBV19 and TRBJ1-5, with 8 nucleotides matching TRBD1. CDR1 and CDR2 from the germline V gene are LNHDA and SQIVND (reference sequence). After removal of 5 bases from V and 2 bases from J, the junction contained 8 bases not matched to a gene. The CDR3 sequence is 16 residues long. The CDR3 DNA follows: TGTGCCAGTAGTGAGGACAGGGTGGGAGGCAATCAGCCCCAGCATTTT. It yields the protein CASSEDRVGGNQPQHF.

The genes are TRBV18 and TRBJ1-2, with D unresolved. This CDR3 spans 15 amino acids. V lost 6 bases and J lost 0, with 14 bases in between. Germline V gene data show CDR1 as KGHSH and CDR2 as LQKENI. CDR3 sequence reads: CASSNLTGSNYGYTF. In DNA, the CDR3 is TGTGCCAGCTCTAACCTAACCGGGTCTAACTATGGCTACACCTTC.

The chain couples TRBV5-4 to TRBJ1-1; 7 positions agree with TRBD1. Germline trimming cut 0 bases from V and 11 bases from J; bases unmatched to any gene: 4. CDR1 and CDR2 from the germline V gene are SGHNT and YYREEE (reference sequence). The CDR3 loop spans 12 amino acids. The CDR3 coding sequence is TGTGCCAGCAGCTTGGAGACAGGGCTGGCTTTCTTT. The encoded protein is CASSLETGLAFF.

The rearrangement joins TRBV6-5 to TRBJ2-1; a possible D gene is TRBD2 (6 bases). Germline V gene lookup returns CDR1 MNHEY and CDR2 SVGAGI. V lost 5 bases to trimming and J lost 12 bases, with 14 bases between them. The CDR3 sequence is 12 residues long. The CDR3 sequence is CASSPGPGRQFF. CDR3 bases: TGTGCCAGCAGTCCCGGTCCCGGGAGGCAGTTCTTC.

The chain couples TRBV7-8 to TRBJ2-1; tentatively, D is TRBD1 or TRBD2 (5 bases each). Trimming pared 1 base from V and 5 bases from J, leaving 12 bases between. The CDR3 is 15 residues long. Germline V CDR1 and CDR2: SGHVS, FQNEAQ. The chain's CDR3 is CASSLGQWGNNEQFF. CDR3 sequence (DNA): TGTGCCAGCAGCTTAGGACAGTGGGGGAACAATGAGCAGTTCTTC.

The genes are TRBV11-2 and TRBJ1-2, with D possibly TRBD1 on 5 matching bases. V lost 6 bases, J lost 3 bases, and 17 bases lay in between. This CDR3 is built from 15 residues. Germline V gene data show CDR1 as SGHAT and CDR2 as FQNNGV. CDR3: CASRSVRGEDYGYTF. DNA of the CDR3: TGTGCCAGCAGATCGGTGAGGGGAGAGGACTATGGCTACACCTTC.

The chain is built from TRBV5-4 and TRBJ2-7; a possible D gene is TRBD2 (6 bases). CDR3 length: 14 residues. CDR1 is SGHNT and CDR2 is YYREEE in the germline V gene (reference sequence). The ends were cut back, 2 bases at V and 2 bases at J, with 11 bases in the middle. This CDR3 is CASSLMGLAYEQYF. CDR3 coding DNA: TGTGCCAGCAGCTTAATGGGACTCGCCTACGAGCAGTACTTC.

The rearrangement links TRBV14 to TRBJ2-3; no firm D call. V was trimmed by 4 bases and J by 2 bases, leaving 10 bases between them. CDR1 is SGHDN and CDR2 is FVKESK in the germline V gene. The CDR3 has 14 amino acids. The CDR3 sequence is CASSRRLFTDTQYF. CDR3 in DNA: TGTGCCAGCAGCCGGCGGCTGTTCACAGATACGCAGTATTTT.

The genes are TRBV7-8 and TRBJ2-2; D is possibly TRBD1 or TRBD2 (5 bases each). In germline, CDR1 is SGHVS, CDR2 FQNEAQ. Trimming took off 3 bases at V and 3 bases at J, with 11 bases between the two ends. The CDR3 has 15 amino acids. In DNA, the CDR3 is TGTGCCAGCAGCTTGGGGACCACAGACACCGGGGAGCTGTTTTTT. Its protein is CASSLGTTDTGELFF.

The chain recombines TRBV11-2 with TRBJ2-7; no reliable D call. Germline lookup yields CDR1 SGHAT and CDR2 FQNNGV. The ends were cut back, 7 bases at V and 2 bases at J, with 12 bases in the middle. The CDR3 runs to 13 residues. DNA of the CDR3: TGTGCCAGCAATCTGGGGTTCCCCTACGAGCAGTACTTC. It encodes CASNLGFPYEQYF.